This T cell receptor (beta chain) was found in a study of shared clonotypes between healthy human individuals. CD45RO negativity and positive selection for CCR7 defined naive CD8 cells, a population that excluded terminally differentiated effector memory CD45RA+ cells. Comments on this clone: The sample holds other DNA sequences that translate to the same CDR3.

Produced via immunoSEQ multiplex PCR; TCRdb's table is partial and in-frame only. In the table there are roughly 2 million clones, roughly 95% of which are singletons. This clonotype was sampled from a man aged 18 to 30 in good health. The material sequenced was naive CD8+ T cells sorted from blood.

CDR3: CASSLSRGHEQYF. As DNA, the CDR3 is TGTGCCAGCAGTTTATCCCGGGGCCACGAGCAGTACTTC. The V and J genes are TRBV27 and TRBJ2-7; D assignment may be TRBD1 or TRBD2 (5 bases each). Germline V gene data show CDR1 as MNHEY and CDR2 as SMNVEV (reference sequence). Trimming removed 0 bases from V and 5 bases from J, with 8 bases in between. This CDR3 comprises 13 residues.